These T cell receptor beta chains were read from a single sample in a study of regulatory T cells in long-lasting Graves disease. A single record per CDR3 protein comes from TCRdb applying MiXCR to the multiplex PCR reads. Of 450,000 to 650,000 distinct CDR3 sequences listed, approximately 16% are singletons. This sample was also put to use in a study of T cells in Graves' hyperthyroidism and ophthalmopathy.

The material was peripheral blood mononuclear cells (PBMCs), obtained at new diagnosis, from a patient treated with antithyroid drugs. The receptors were sampled from a woman aged 40-60 years with Graves disease. Both conserved end residues are part of each CDR3. D genes are given only for firm matches. Some rows have no size entry. The others give once, few or many, or a class for an expanded clone.

d_gene	abundance	j_gene	v_gene	CDR3aa	CDR3nt
TRBD1	.	TRBJ1-1	TRBV4-2	CASSQKTGANTKAFF	TGTGCCAGCAGCCAAAAGACAGGGGCAAACACTAAAGCTTTCTTT
.	many	TRBJ1-2	TRBV28	CASSLPPYGYTF	TGTGCCAGCAGTTTGCCCCCCTATGGCTACACCTTC
TRBD1	many	TRBJ1-2	TRBV28	CASTSPHDRAGYTF	TGTGCCAGCACAAGTCCACACGACAGGGCTGGCTACACCTTC
.	.	TRBJ1-2	TRBV6-1	CAIRVPGDGYTF	TGTGCCATCCGAGTCCCGGGCGATGGCTACACCTTC
.	.	TRBJ1-1	TRBV4-1	CASSQGPWGHTEAFF	TGCGCCAGCAGCCAAGGGCCCTGGGGGCACACTGAAGCTTTCTTT
.	.	TRBJ1-6	TRBV5-8	CATLITGKNNSPLHF	TGTGCCACCCTTATAACCGGGAAAAATAATTCACCCCTCCACTTT
TRBD2	many	TRBJ2-3	TRBV7-9	CASSPGLAGITDTQYF	TGTGCCAGCAGCCCGGGACTAGCGGGGATAACAGATACGCAGTATTTT
.	few	TRBJ2-1	TRBV19	CASSIVSGSNEQFF	TGTGCCAGTAGTATAGTCTCGGGGAGCAATGAGCAGTTCTTC
TRBD1	.	TRBJ1-1	TRBV6-1	CASSVTGTGVIEAFF	TGTGCCAGCAGTGTCACCGGGACAGGGGTCATTGAAGCTTTCTTT
TRBD1	few	TRBJ1-4	TRBV28	CASSFPQGVDEKLFF	TGTGCCAGCAGTTTCCCACAGGGGGTTGATGAAAAACTGTTTTTT
.	few	TRBJ1-5	TRBV28	CASTPTGGKGNQPQHF	TGTGCCAGCACCCCTACGGGGGGGAAAGGAAATCAGCCCCAGCATTTT
.	.	TRBJ1-4	TRBV6-2/TRBV6-3	CASSYPLGLLFF	TGTGCCAGCAGTTACCCCCTTGGACTGCTGTTTTTT
TRBD1	many	TRBJ1-1	TRBV7-6	CASSSETQTGSNTEAFF	TGTGCCAGCAGCTCAGAAACACAGACAGGGAGCAACACTGAAGCTTTCTTT
.	once	TRBJ1-1	TRBV19	CASSIGWVVPTEAFF	TGTGCCAGTAGTATAGGGTGGGTCGTCCCCACTGAAGCTTTCTTT
TRBD1	many	TRBJ2-1	TRBV7-9	CASSSQGAGGSYNEQFF	TGTGCCAGCAGCTCGCAGGGGGCAGGGGGCTCTTACAATGAGCAGTTCTTC
.	.	TRBJ2-2	TRBV12-3/TRBV12-4	CASSSLYRVTGELFF	TGTGCCAGCAGTTCACTCTACAGGGTTACCGGGGAGCTGTTTTTT
TRBD2	.	TRBJ2-3	TRBV5-1	CASSLVVAGGFGTDTQYF	TGCGCCAGCAGCTTGGTGGTAGCGGGGGGTTTTGGCACAGATACGCAGTATTTT
.	.	TRBJ2-5	TRBV6-1	CATGNQAQETQYF	TGTGCCACCGGCAACCAGGCCCAAGAGACCCAGTACTTC
.	.	TRBJ1-4	TRBV25-1	CASSGFSEKLFF	TGTGCCAGCAGTGGTTTCAGTGAAAAACTGTTTTTT
TRBD1	many	TRBJ2-5	TRBV9	CASSVGQQETQYF	TGTGCCAGCAGCGTGGGACAGCAAGAGACCCAGTACTTC
.	few	TRBJ2-2	TRBV10-3	CAIKGDLTGELFF	TGTGCCATCAAGGGGGATTTGACCGGGGAGCTGTTTTTT
.	many	TRBJ1-1	TRBV28	CASSSGGMNTEAFF	TGTGCCAGCTCCAGCGGGGGGATGAACACTGAAGCTTTCTTT
.	.	TRBJ1-5	TRBV20-1	CSASLGGSHYSNQPQHF	TGCAGTGCTAGCCTGGGGGGCAGTCATTATAGCAATCAGCCCCAGCATTTT
TRBD2	many	TRBJ2-1	TRBV7-9	CASSRGGESNEQFF	TGTGCCAGCAGCCGGGGGGGCGAGTCCAATGAGCAGTTCTTC
TRBD1	many	TRBJ1-6	TRBV2	CASSRQGDDNSPLHF	TGTGCCAGCAGTAGACAGGGCGACGATAATTCACCCCTCCACTTT
.	.	TRBJ2-5	TRBV5-1	CASSSPGVAETQYF	TGCGCCAGCAGCAGCCCAGGTGTCGCGGAGACCCAGTACTTC
.	few	TRBJ2-2	TRBV27	CASCLTTPTGELFF	TGTGCCAGCTGCCTCACTACTCCCACCGGGGAGCTGTTTTTT
.	.	TRBJ1-3	TRBV28	CASISEPGNTIYF	TGTGCCAGCATATCAGAACCTGGAAACACCATATATTTT
TRBD1	few	TRBJ1-3	TRBV7-8	CASSLALGGQGGNTIYF	TGTGCCAGCAGCTTAGCGCTTGGGGGACAGGGAGGAAACACCATATATTTT
TRBD1	many	TRBJ2-7	TRBV3-1	CASSRFGQGTVEQYF	TGTGCCAGCAGCCGGTTTGGACAGGGGACGGTCGAGCAGTACTTC
.	many	TRBJ2-5	TRBV7-9	CASSLADGNQETQYF	TGTGCCAGCAGCTTAGCAGACGGGAACCAAGAGACCCAGTACTTC
TRBD2	many	TRBJ2-5	TRBV12-3/TRBV12-4	CASSSYLLAGTETQYF	TGTGCCAGCAGTTCCTATCTGCTAGCGGGGACGGAGACCCAGTACTTC
TRBD1	few	TRBJ1-6	TRBV2	CASRGQGVGGNSPLHF	TGTGCCAGCAGGGGACAGGGTGTAGGCGGTAATTCACCCCTCCACTTT
.	.	TRBJ2-3	TRBV20-1	CSARESGGGTDTQYF	TGCAGTGCTAGAGAGAGCGGAGGGGGCACAGATACGCAGTATTTT
.	many	TRBJ2-7	TRBV4-1	CASSQEPWGWEQYF	TGTGCCAGCAGCCAAGAGCCCTGGGGGTGGGAGCAGTACTTC
.	many	TRBJ2-1	TRBV2	CASSWYYNEQFF	TGTGCCAGCAGTTGGTATTACAATGAGCAGTTCTTC
.	many	TRBJ1-1	TRBV20-1	CSARDQAENTEAFF	TGCAGTGCTAGAGATCAGGCAGAGAACACTGAAGCTTTCTTT
.	few	TRBJ1-6	TRBV5-6	CASSLGSSPLHF	TGTGCCAGCAGCTTGGGCAGTTCACCCCTCCACTTT
TRBD1	many	TRBJ2-3	TRBV2	CASRTGGGTDTQYF	TGTGCCAGTAGGACAGGGGGAGGCACAGATACGCAGTATTTT
.	few	TRBJ2-2	TRBV4-1	CASSQDRNGYTGELFF	TGCGCCAGCAGCCAAGATCGGAATGGGTACACCGGGGAGCTGTTTTTT
.	few	TRBJ1-3	TRBV7-2	CASSLGGTGTGNTIYF	TGTGCCAGCAGCTTAGGGGGTACGGGGACGGGAAACACCATATATTTT
.	.	TRBJ1-3	TRBV13	CASSLVRGEAIYF	TGTGCCAGCAGCTTAGTCCGGGGTGAGGCCATATATTTT
TRBD1	few	TRBJ2-4	TRBV20-1	CSARNPGQGLAKNIQYF	TGCAGTGCTAGAAATCCGGGACAGGGTCTAGCCAAAAACATTCAGTACTTC
.	.	TRBJ1-1	TRBV9	CASSVGEAANTEAFF	TGTGCCAGCAGCGTAGGGGAAGCAGCGAACACTGAAGCTTTCTTT
.	many	TRBJ1-5	TRBV30	CAWSRPGSQPQHF	TGTGCCTGGAGTCGTCCAGGGAGTCAGCCCCAGCATTTT
TRBD1	.	TRBJ2-2	TRBV6-5	CASSSSPYYRDRANTGELFF	TGTGCCAGCAGTTCCTCCCCCTATTACCGGGACAGGGCGAACACCGGGGAGCTGTTTTTT
.	.	TRBJ2-1	TRBV6-5	CASSYHSYRGNNEQFF	TGTGCCAGCAGTTACCACTCCTATCGGGGAAACAATGAGCAGTTCTTC
TRBD1	.	TRBJ2-4	TRBV19	CASSNSARSGGVDIQYF	TGTGCCAGTAGTAATTCGGCGCGATCAGGGGGCGTGGACATTCAGTACTTC